The 21 T cell receptor beta chains below come from one sample, sequenced in a study of blood T cell repertoires in COVID-19. The data were produced by immunoSEQ multiplex PCR, yet TCRdb's version contains in-frame clones alone and is incomplete. The data contain about 310,000 clones, around 92% of them seen just once; the ten biggest clones take up almost 9.5%. The source material was PBMCs or T cells enriched from blood (not recorded which). These receptors came from a woman aged 30 to 39 who had recovered from COVID-19.

The CDR3, as DNA: TGTGCCAGCATTGTAGGGACAGGGAGCTCCTACGAGCAGTACTTC. Translated: CASIVGTGSSYEQYF. The chain joins TRBV6-5 to TRBJ2-7; 9 bases are shared with TRBD1. Germline lookup yields CDR1 MNHEY and CDR2 SVGAGI. With 7 bases clipped from V and 0 bases from J, the junction kept 7 bases outside the gene matches. This CDR3 comprises 15 residues.

V gene TRBV5-1 combines with J gene TRBJ2-3, with 7 bases identical to TRBD2. The V gene end was trimmed by 4 bases and the J gene end by 3 bases; junction bases not matched to a gene: 5. The CDR3 is 14 residues long. The germline V gene has CDR1 SGHRS and CDR2 YFSETQ. CDR3 sequence: CASSALATTDTQYF. CDR3 nucleotides: TGCGCCAGCAGCGCACTAGCGACGACAGATACGCAGTATTTT.

This clone occurred a few times. The gene calls are TRBV27 and TRBJ2-7; weak D call: TRBD2 (6 bases). Germline loops: CDR1 MNHEY, CDR2 SMNVEV (reference sequence). The CDR3 is 13 amino acids. V lost 8 bases and J 7 bases, leaving 18 bases between the germline ends. CDR3 residues: CASGPGTPTEQYF. The CDR3 DNA follows: TGTGCCAGCGGTCCCGGGACTCCCACGGAGCAGTACTTC.

This clone is a singleton in its sample. The V call is TRBV11-2, the J call TRBJ2-3, with D possibly matching TRBD1 (5 bases). V lost 5 bases to trimming and J lost 10 bases, with 19 bases between them. CDR1 and CDR2 (germline): SGHAT, FQNNGV. The CDR3 contains 14 residues. CDR3 in amino acids: CASSQGRQGLAQYF. CDR3 bases: TGTGCCAGCAGCCAGGGCCGCCAGGGTCTAGCGCAGTATTTT.

This chain connects TRBV10-3 to TRBJ2-2; TRBD2 aligns across 7 bases. This CDR3 comprises 15 residues. The germline CDR1 and CDR2 sequences are ENHRY and SYGVKD. Trimming at V came to 5 bases and at J to 0 bases, leaving 3 bases not matched to a gene. This chain's CDR3 is CAISSSGTNTGELFF. Written as DNA, the CDR3 is TGTGCCATCAGTTCCAGCGGGACGAACACCGGGGAGCTGTTTTTT.

The V call is TRBV14, the J call TRBJ1-2; 8 nucleotides agree with TRBD1. Germline values: CDR1 SGHDN, CDR2 FVKESK. Trimming removed 4 bases from V and 12 bases from J; junction bases left unmatched: 10. The CDR3 extends over 13 amino acids. CDR3 sequence (DNA): TGTGCCAGCAGCCCACACTACAGGGGGGCTAACACCTTC. Protein sequence: CASSPHYRGANTF.

The V call is TRBV19, the J call TRBJ2-7; 9 bases map to TRBD1. The CDR3 runs 17 residues. With 3 bases clipped from V and 5 bases from J, the junction kept 14 bases outside the gene matches. Germline values: CDR1 LNHDA, CDR2 SQIVND (reference sequence). CDR3 region: CASSIGRAGTGLNEQYF. CDR3 nucleotide sequence: TGTGCCAGTAGTATTGGCCGGGCCGGGACAGGGCTCAACGAGCAGTACTTC.

The J gene is TRBJ2-5, the V gene TRBV7-2, with unresolved D. Germline CDR1 and CDR2: SGHTA and FQGNSA. V lost 1 base, J lost 5 bases, and 5 bases lay in between. The CDR3 is 12 residues long. Here the CDR3 DNA reads TGTGCCAGCAGCTTAGGGCGGGAGACCCAGTACTTC. Translating it yields CASSLGRETQYF.

This clone was observed a handful of times. The chain combines TRBV11-2 with TRBJ2-3, with D uncertain. V lost 2 bases to trimming and J lost 0 bases, with 9 bases between them. The germline V gene encodes CDR1 SGHAT and CDR2 FQNNGV. The CDR3 loop spans 15 amino acids. CDR3 DNA sequence: TGTGCCAGCAGCTTAATGGGCCAGAGCACAGATACGCAGTATTTT. This sequence encodes CASSLMGQSTDTQYF.

The V and J genes are TRBV15 and TRBJ2-2, with 7 bases aligning to TRBD1. The V gene end was trimmed by 3 bases and the J gene end by 1 base; junction bases not matched to a gene: 8. The CDR3 is 17 amino acids. Germline assignment: CDR1 LNHNV and CDR2 YYDKDF (reference sequence). The CDR3 nucleotides read TGTGCCACCAGCAGGGGGTGGGGGACAGAGAACACCGGGGAGCTGTTTTTT. Protein sequence: CATSRGWGTENTGELFF.

The chain links TRBV15 to TRBJ2-5; no clear D gene. Germline V gene sequence: CDR1 LNHNV, CDR2 YYDKDF (reference sequence). This CDR3 contains 13 residues. The V end lost 0 bases, the J end lost 4 bases, and 6 bases lay between the germline ends. CDR3 DNA sequence: TGTGCCACCAGCAGAGACCGGTCAGAGACCCAGTACTTC. Its protein is CATSRDRSETQYF.

The chain has TRBV11-2 and TRBJ2-1; 11 nucleotides line up with TRBD2. Per germline, CDR1 SGHAT and CDR2 FQNNGV. With 5 bases clipped from V and 5 bases from J, the junction kept 14 bases outside the gene matches. The length of the CDR3 is 18 residues. The chain's CDR3 is CASSTATSGRVWHNEQFF. The DNA of the CDR3 is TGTGCCAGCAGCACTGCTACTAGCGGGAGAGTGTGGCACAATGAGCAGTTCTTC.

The V call is TRBV15, the J call TRBJ1-6; perhaps TRBD1 as D (6 bases). V was shortened by 0 bases and J by 2 bases, with 11 bases between the two germline ends. There are 17 residues in the CDR3. Germline CDR1 reads LNHNV; CDR2 reads YYDKDF (reference sequence). In DNA, the CDR3 is TGTGCCACCAGCAGAGATAGTCGGACAGCCTATAATTCACCCCTCCACTTT. Translated, it gives CATSRDSRTAYNSPLHF.

V is TRBV19 and J is TRBJ2-5; 11 nucleotides line up with TRBD1. J gave up 5 bases and V 10 bases, and 12 bases lay outside the gene matches. The CDR3 extends over 15 amino acids. Germline V gene data show CDR1 as LNHDA and CDR2 as SQIVND (reference sequence). CDR3 region: CATRTGGRNSETQYF. The CDR3 DNA sequence: TGTGCCACACGGACAGGGGGCAGAAATTCGGAGACCCAGTACTTC.

In this sample, this clone turned up a few times. J is TRBJ2-7 and V is TRBV27, with unresolved D. Trimming pared 6 bases from V and 5 bases from J, leaving 17 bases between. Germline CDR1 and CDR2: MNHEY and SMNVEV (reference sequence). CDR3 length equals 14 residues. The CDR3 region is CASSFAVGPHEQYF. The CDR3 DNA is TGTGCCAGCAGCTTTGCGGTAGGTCCCCACGAGCAGTACTTC.

This rearrangement joins TRBV5-1 to TRBJ2-7; tentatively, D is TRBD2 (5 bases). The CDR3 covers 14 residues. Deletions cut 4 bases from V and 5 bases from J, with 16 bases between. The germline gives CDR1 SGHRS, CDR2 YFSETQ. CDR3 coding DNA: TGCGCCAGCAGCGGGGAATTTATAGCGAACGAGCAGTACTTC. The encoded protein is CASSGEFIANEQYF.

Note on this clone: This sample includes further DNA sequences coding for the same CDR3. The V and J genes are TRBV11-2 and TRBJ2-7, with D possibly matching TRBD2 (5 bases). The germline V gene has CDR1 SGHAT and CDR2 FQNNGV. The CDR3 length is 15 residues. V was shortened by 2 bases and J by 0 bases, with 11 bases between the two germline ends. The CDR3 loop reads CASSLTAAGSYEQYF. The CDR3, as DNA: TGTGCCAGCAGCTTAACGGCTGCGGGCTCCTACGAGCAGTACTTC.

CDR3: CASSPTPWRGGGRDGYTF. The CDR3 bases are TGCGCCAGCAGCCCCACCCCTTGGAGAGGCGGAGGTCGGGATGGCTACACCTTC. The chain has TRBV4-1 and TRBJ1-2; D gene ambiguous. V gave up 4 bases and J gave up 6 bases, with 27 bases separating them. Germline values: CDR1 MGHRA, CDR2 YSYEKL. This CDR3 contains 18 residues.

The V and J genes are TRBV19 and TRBJ1-1; 7 bases match TRBD1. The V gene end was trimmed by 4 bases and the J gene end by 0 bases; junction bases not matched to a gene: 2. Germline lookup yields CDR1 LNHDA and CDR2 SQIVND (reference sequence). The CDR3 spans 14 residues. CDR3 loop: CASSTGTVNTEAFF. The CDR3, as DNA: TGTGCCAGTAGTACGGGGACAGTGAACACTGAAGCTTTCTTT.

This clone was detected only a few times. The V call is TRBV19, the J call TRBJ1-5; TRBD1 matches at 8 bases. Germline CDR1 LNHDA, CDR2 SQIVND (reference sequence). With 4 bases clipped from V and 5 bases from J, the junction kept 7 bases outside the gene matches. The CDR3 totals 15 residues. CDR3: CASSNSDREDQPQHF. The CDR3 DNA follows: TGTGCCAGTAGTAATTCGGACAGGGAGGATCAGCCCCAGCATTTT.

The chain couples TRBV7-6 to TRBJ2-1, with D tentatively TRBD1 (6 bases). CDR1 and CDR2 (germline): SGHVS, FNYEAQ. This CDR3 is built from 13 residues. V shed 0 bases and J shed 9 bases, with 9 bases lying between them. CDR3 in amino acids: CASSLARGGEQFF. Here the CDR3 DNA reads TGTGCCAGCAGCTTAGCGCGAGGGGGTGAGCAGTTCTTC.